The 18 T cell receptor beta chains presented below share a single source sample, sequenced in a study of T cell responses to AZD1222 COVID-19 vaccine. Data came from immunoSEQ multiplex PCR; TCRdb stores just in-frame clones and leaves some out. The sample has 180,000 or so clones, more than 80% seen once. Sequenced material: peripheral blood, taken on day 0 of AZD1222 vaccination. These receptors all come from an adult in good health.

The genes are TRBV5-6 and TRBJ2-7; D possibly corresponds to TRBD1 (6 bases). The germline V gene has CDR1 SGHDT and CDR2 YYEEEE. The V and J ends lost 4 bases and 3 bases respectively, with 17 bases between them. This CDR3 is built from 15 residues. CDR3 protein: CASSLRDNMIYEQYF. Written as DNA, the CDR3 is TGTGCCAGCAGCCTTCGGGACAATATGATCTACGAGCAGTACTTC.

This chain connects TRBV11-2 to TRBJ2-5; 7 bases align to TRBD2. Germline CDR1 SGHAT, CDR2 FQNNGV. With 1 base clipped from V and 5 bases from J, the junction kept 13 bases outside the gene matches. CDR3 length: 17 residues. The CDR3 protein is CASSLGRLGREVETQYF. In DNA form, the CDR3 reads TGTGCCAGCAGCTTAGGACGTCTTGGACGGGAGGTCGAGACCCAGTACTTC.

V and J are TRBV5-1 and TRBJ1-3, with no clear D. The CDR3 is made up of 14 amino acids. Per the germline V gene, CDR1 is SGHRS and CDR2 is YFSETQ. With 1 base removed from V and 4 bases from J, the gap between germline ends came to 9 bases. As DNA, the CDR3 is TGCGCCAGCAGCTTGACGGTCTCCGGAAACACCATATATTTT. This translates into CASSLTVSGNTIYF.

This chain links TRBV5-4 with TRBJ2-5; 11 bases match TRBD2. The CDR3 covers 17 residues. Germline CDR1 SGHNT, CDR2 YYREEE (reference sequence). After removal of 4 bases from V and 7 bases from J, the junction contained 15 bases not matched to a gene. The CDR3 DNA reads as TGTGCCAGCAGCCTCGGGACTAGCGGTGATTTTATAGGGACCCAGTACTTC. It specifies CASSLGTSGDFIGTQYF. Full variable domain (remainder filled in from reference TRBV5-4 and TRBJ2-5): ETGVTQSPTHLIKTRGQQVTLRCSSQSGHNTVSWYQQALGQGPQFIFQYYREEENGRGNFPPRFSGLQFPNYSSELNVNALELDDSALYLCASSLGTSGDFIGTQYFGPGTRLLVL.

The V call is TRBV5-1, the J call TRBJ1-4; 9 nucleotides match TRBD1. V lost 4 bases, J lost 7 bases, and 5 bases stayed unmatched. Germline lookup yields CDR1 SGHRS and CDR2 YFSETQ. The CDR3 is made up of 14 amino acids. CDR3: CASSRDRAAEKLFF. The CDR3 DNA sequence: TGCGCCAGCAGCCGGGACAGGGCGGCTGAAAAACTGTTTTTT.

The J gene is TRBJ2-3, the V gene TRBV4-1; no clear D. V lost 4 bases, J lost 1 base, and 9 bases lay in between. This CDR3 is built from 14 residues. Germline CDR1 and CDR2: MGHRA and YSYEKL. The CDR3 sequence: CASSRGLGTDTQYF. DNA of the CDR3: TGCGCCAGCAGCCGGGGTTTAGGCACAGATACGCAGTATTTT.

The rearrangement joins TRBV3-1 (or the pseudogene TRBV3-2) to TRBJ1-2, with a tentative D call TRBD1 (5 bases). Trimming removed 8 bases from V and 8 bases from J, with 18 bases in between. The V gene's germline CDR1 is LGHDT and CDR2 YNNKEL (reference sequence). The CDR3 is made up of 13 amino acids. CDR3 loop: CASQAGLGGGYTF. DNA for the CDR3: TGTGCCAGCCAAGCAGGGCTTGGGGGGGGCTACACCTTC.

The chain links TRBV18 to TRBJ2-5; no definite D call. The CDR3 is 12 residues long. The germline gives CDR1 KGHSH, CDR2 LQKENI. Trimming stripped 0 bases from V and 5 bases from J, with 4 bases between. The CDR3 DNA reads TGTGCCAGCTCACCACCCTCCGAGACCCAGTACTTC. Residues: CASSPPSETQYF.

This sequence joins TRBV5-1 and TRBJ2-7, with TRBD1 matching over 12 bases. CDR3 length: 15 residues. CDR1 is SGHRS, CDR2 YFSETQ, per germline. With 4 bases clipped from V and 5 bases from J, the junction kept 7 bases outside the gene matches. CDR3: CASSEGTGGFNEQYF. The CDR3 region has the DNA TGCGCCAGCAGCGAGGGGACAGGGGGCTTCAACGAGCAGTACTTC.

The CDR3 nucleotides are TGTGCCAGTAGTATCTACTTCGACCCCTACACCTTC. Encoded protein: CASSIYFDPYTF. The chain joins TRBV19 to TRBJ1-2; D not certain. Germline V gene lookup returns CDR1 LNHDA and CDR2 SQIVND (reference sequence). The CDR3 runs to 12 residues. V lost 3 bases to trimming and J lost 10 bases, with 12 bases between them.

The chain couples TRBV19 to TRBJ2-1; no clear D. The germline V and J ends were trimmed by 5 bases and 2 bases, with 16 bases remaining between them. This CDR3 has 16 residues. Per germline, CDR1 LNHDA and CDR2 SQIVND (reference sequence). CDR3 DNA: TGTGCCAGTAGTTCTTCTACCACTGGGACCTACAATGAGCAGTTCTTC. Its translation is CASSSSTTGTYNEQFF.

The chain combines TRBV2 with TRBJ2-1; possible D gene TRBD1, 6 bases. V dropped 0 bases and J dropped 7 bases, with 13 bases sitting between them. Germline CDR1 reads SNHLY; CDR2 reads FYNNEI. CDR3 length equals 15 residues. The CDR3 coding sequence is TGTGCCAGCAGTGAAGCGCCGGGACATTGGAATGAGCAGTTCTTC. Translation gives CASSEAPGHWNEQFF.

The chain is built from TRBV4-1 and TRBJ2-2; 9 nucleotides align to TRBD2. This CDR3 is built from 22 residues. The junction had 21 bases not matched to a gene; V was cut back by 1 base and J by 3 bases. Germline V gene lookup returns CDR1 MGHRA and CDR2 YSYEKL. The CDR3 here is CASSQGPLGRGGPLVHTGELFF. In DNA form, the CDR3 reads TGCGCCAGCAGCCAAGGTCCGCTGGGGCGGGGGGGCCCGTTAGTACACACCGGGGAGCTGTTTTTT.

The gene calls are TRBV7-2 and TRBJ1-5; D call uncertain. This CDR3 contains 14 residues. CDR1 is SGHTA, CDR2 FQGNSA, per germline. V was pared by 2 bases and J by 2 bases, with 7 bases between. The CDR3 reads CASSLRLRNQPQHF. Here the CDR3 DNA reads TGTGCCAGCAGCTTAAGGTTGCGCAATCAGCCCCAGCATTTT. The full variable domain, rest sourced from reference TRBV7-2 and TRBJ1-5, is GAGVSQSPSNKVTEKGKDVELRCDPISGHTALYWYRQSLGQGLEFLIYFQGNSAPDKSGLPSDRFSAERTGGSVSTLTIQRTQQEDSAVYLCASSLRLRNQPQHFGDGTRLSIL.

The chain joins TRBV10-1 to TRBJ1-1, with D possibly matching TRBD1 (5 bases). Germline CDR1 and CDR2: WNHNN and SYGVQD (reference sequence). V was clipped by 0 bases and J by 5 bases, with 13 bases between them. The CDR3 extends over 15 amino acids. CDR3 sequence reads: CASSESGHWGTEAFF. CDR3 bases: TGCGCCAGCAGTGAGTCGGGGCATTGGGGGACTGAAGCTTTCTTT.

The rearrangement uses TRBV27 and TRBJ1-5; weak D call: TRBD1 (6 bases). The CDR3 sequence is 13 residues long. V lost 5 bases, J lost 7 bases, and 12 bases lay in between. Germline CDR1 MNHEY, CDR2 SMNVEV (reference sequence). CDR3 DNA: TGTGCCAGCAGTCAACAGGGTAACCAGCCCCAGCATTTT. Translated, it gives CASSQQGNQPQHF.

The gene calls are TRBV5-1 and TRBJ1-2, with D hard to call. This CDR3 has 13 amino acids. Germline V CDR1 and CDR2: SGHRS, YFSETQ. V was pared by 3 bases and J by 2 bases, with 8 bases between. The chain's CDR3 is CASSSMMNYGYTF. The CDR3 nucleotides read TGCGCCAGCAGCTCTATGATGAACTATGGCTACACCTTC. The full variable domain, completed using reference TRBV5-1 and TRBJ1-2, is KAGVTQTPRYLIKTRGQQVTLSCSPISGHRSVSWYQQTPGQGLQFLFEYFSETQRNKGNFPGRFSGRQFSNSRSEMNVSTLELGDSALYLCASSSMMNYGYTFGSGTRLTVV.

This clone occurred a few times. The gene calls are TRBV19 and TRBJ1-1, with a possible D match to TRBD1 (5 bases). Germline V gives CDR1 LNHDA, CDR2 SQIVND (reference sequence). Trimming left V 7 bases short and J 3 bases short, with 18 bases between. This CDR3 comprises 15 residues. CDR3 sequence: CASTNRAGIDTEAFF. The CDR3 DNA reads as TGTGCCAGTACCAATAGGGCAGGGATTGACACTGAAGCTTTCTTT.